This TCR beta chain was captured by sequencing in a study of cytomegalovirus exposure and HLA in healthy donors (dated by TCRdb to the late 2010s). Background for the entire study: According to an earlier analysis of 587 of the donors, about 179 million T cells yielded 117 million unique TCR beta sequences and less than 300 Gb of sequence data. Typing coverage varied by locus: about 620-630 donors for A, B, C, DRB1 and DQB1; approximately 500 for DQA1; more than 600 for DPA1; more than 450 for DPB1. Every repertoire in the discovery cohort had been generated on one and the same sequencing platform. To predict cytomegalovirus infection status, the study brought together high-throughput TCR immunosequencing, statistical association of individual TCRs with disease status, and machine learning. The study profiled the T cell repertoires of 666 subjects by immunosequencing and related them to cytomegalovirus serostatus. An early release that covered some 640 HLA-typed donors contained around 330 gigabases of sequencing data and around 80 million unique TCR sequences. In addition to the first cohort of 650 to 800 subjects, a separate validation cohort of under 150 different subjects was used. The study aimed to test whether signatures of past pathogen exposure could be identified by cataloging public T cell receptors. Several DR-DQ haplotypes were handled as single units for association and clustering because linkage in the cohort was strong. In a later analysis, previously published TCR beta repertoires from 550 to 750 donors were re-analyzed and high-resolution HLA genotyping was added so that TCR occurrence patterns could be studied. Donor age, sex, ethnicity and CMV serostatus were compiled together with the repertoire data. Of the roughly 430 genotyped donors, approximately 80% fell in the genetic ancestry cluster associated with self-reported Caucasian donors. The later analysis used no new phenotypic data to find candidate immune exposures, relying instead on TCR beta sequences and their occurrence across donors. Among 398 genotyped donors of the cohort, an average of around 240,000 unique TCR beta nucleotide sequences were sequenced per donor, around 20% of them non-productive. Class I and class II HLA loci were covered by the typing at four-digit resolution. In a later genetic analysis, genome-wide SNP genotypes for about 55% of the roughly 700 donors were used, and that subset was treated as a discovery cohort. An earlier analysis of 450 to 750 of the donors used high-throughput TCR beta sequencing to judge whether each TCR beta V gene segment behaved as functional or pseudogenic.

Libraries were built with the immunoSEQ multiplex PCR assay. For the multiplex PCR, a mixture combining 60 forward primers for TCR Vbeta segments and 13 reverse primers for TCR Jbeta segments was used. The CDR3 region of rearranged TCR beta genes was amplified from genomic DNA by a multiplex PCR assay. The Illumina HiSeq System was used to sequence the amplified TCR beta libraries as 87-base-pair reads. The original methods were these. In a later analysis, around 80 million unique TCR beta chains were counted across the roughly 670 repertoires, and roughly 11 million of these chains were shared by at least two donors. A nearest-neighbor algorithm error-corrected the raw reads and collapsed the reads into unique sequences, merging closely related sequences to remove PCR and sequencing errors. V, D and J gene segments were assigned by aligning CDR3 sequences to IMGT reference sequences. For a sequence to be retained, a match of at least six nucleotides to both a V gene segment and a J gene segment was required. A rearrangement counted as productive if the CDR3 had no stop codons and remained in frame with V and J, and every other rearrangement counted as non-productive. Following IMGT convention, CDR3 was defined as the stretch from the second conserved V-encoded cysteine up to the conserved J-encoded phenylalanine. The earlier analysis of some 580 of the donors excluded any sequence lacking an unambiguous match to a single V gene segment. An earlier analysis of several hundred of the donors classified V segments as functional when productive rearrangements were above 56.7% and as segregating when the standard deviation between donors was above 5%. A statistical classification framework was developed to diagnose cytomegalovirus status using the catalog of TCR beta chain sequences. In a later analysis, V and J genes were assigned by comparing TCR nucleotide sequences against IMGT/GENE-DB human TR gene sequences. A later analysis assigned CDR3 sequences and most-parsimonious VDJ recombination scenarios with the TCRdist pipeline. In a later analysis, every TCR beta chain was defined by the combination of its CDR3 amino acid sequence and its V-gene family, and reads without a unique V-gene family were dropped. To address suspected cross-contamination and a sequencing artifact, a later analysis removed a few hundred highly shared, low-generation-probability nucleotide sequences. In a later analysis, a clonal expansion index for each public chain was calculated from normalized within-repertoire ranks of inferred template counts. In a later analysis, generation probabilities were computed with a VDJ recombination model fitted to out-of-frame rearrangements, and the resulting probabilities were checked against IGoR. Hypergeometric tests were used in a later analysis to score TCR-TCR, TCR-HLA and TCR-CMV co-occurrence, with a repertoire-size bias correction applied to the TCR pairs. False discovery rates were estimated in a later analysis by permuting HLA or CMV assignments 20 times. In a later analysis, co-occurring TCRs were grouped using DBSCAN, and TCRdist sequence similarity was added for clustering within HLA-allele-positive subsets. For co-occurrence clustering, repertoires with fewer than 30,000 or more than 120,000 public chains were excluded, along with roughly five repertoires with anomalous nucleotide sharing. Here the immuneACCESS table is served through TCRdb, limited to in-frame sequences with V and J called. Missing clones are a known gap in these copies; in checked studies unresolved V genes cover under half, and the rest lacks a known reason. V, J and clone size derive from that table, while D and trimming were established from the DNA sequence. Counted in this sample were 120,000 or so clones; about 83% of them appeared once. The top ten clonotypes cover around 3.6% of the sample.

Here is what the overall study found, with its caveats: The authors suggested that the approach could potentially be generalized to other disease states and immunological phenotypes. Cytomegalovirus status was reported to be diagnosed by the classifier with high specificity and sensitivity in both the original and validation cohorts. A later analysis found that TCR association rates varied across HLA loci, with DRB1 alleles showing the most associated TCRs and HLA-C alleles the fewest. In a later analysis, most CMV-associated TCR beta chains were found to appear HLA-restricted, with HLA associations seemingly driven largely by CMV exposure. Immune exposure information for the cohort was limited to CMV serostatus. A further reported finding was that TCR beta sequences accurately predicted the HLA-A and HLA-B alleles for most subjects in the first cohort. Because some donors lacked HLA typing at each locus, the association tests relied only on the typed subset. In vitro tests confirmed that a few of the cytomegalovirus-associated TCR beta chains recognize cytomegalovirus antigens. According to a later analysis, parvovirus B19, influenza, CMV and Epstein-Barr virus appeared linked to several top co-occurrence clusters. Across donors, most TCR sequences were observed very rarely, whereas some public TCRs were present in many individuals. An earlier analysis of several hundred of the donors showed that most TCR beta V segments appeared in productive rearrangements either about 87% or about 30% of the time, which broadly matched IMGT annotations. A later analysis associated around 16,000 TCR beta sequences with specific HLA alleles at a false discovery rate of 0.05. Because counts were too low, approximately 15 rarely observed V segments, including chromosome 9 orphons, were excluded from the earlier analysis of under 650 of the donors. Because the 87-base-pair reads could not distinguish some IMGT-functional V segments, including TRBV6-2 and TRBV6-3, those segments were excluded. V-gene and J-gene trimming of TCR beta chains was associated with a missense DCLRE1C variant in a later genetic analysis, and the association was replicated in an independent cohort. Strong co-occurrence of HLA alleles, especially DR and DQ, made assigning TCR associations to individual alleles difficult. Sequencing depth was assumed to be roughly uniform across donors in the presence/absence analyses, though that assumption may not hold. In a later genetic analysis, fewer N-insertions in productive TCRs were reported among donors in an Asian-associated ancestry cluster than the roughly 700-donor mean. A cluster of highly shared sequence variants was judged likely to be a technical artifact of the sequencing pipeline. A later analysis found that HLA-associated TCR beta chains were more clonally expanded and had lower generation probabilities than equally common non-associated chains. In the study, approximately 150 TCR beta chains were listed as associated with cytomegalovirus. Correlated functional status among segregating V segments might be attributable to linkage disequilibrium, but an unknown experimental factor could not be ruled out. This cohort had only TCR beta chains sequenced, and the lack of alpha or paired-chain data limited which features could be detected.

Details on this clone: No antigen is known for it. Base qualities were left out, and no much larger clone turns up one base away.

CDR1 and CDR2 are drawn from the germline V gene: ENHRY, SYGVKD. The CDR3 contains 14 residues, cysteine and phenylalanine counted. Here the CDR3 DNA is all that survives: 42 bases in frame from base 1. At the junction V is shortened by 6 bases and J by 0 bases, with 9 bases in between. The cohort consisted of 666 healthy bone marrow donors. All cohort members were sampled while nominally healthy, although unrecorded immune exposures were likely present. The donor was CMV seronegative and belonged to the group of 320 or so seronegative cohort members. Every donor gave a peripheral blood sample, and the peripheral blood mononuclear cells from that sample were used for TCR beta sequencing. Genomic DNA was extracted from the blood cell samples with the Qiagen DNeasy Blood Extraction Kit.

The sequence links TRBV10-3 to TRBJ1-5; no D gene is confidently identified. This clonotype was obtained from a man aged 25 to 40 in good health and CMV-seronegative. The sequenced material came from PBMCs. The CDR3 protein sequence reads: CAIRGGNSNQPQHF. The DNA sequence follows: TGTGCCATCAGAGGAGGGAATAGCAATCAGCCCCAGCATTTT.